This TCR beta chain was profiled in a study of cytomegalovirus exposure and HLA in healthy donors. Study results and limitations: Fewer N-insertions (relative to the 666-donor mean) were reportedly seen in an Asian-associated ancestry cluster in a later analysis. A later analysis linked a missense variant in DCLRE1C to the trimming of TCR beta V and J genes. Within the data, a cluster of highly shared sequence variants was likely a sequencing artifact.

In regard to this clone: Its specificity is unknown.

Primers for the PCR totalled 60 Vbeta and 13 Jbeta. The protocol was immunoSEQ multiplex PCR, while the TCRdb copy is restricted to in-frame clones and leaves out a portion. The sample carries about 140,000 clones, roughly 77% recorded once. Germline V gene data show CDR1 as SNHLY and CDR2 as FYNNEI. The CDR3 length is 16 residues. Losses at the gene ends were 7 bases for V and 4 bases for J; bases not matched to a gene: 11. The chain carries TRBV2 and TRBJ1-4; TRBD1 agrees at 8 bases. This TCR was recovered from a male donor in good health and CMV-seronegative. Sequencing was carried out using PBMCs. The chain's CDR3 is CASTPLGQEFNEKLFF. The CDR3 region has the DNA TGTGCCAGCACCCCCCTGGGACAGGAGTTTAATGAAAAACTGTTTTTT.